The table lists the clone carrying this T cell receptor (beta chain) with many counts. What it binds is not known. V lost 8 bases to trimming and J lost 2 bases, with 4 bases between them. This CDR3 comprises 10 residues. Germline CDR1 SNHLY, CDR2 FYNNEI. Donors with ophthalmopathy: moderate-to-severe activity, CAS ≥3, NOSPECS ≥4, duration under 3 months. The study amplified TCR beta CDR3 regions using RNA transcripts. The library came from an HTBI-primed first-round RT-PCR and a second-round multiplex PCR. TCRdb used MiXCR to reprocess the multiplex PCR reads, holding one entry per CDR3 protein. The table lists about 740,000 distinct CDR3 sequences, 40% of them singletons. This sample was taken from a study of Graves' ophthalmopathy and Graves' hyperthyroidism. Study-level information: Samples of peripheral blood were obtained at initial diagnosis, prior to treatment of any kind. Notes on the study in general: Ophthalmopathy cases were distinguished from stable hyperthyroidism by a 13-signature model, reaching 85% to 90% sensitivity and roughly 80% specificity. At about 70% sensitivity and 72.22% specificity, the model predicted progression of the ophthalmopathy.

V is TRBV2 and J is TRBJ2-7; D not certain. This clonotype originated in an adult man with Graves' ophthalmopathy. Input material: peripheral blood. The CDR3 bases are TGTGCCAGCGGCACCTACGAGCAGTACTTC. Encoded protein: CASGTYEQYF.